The rows below give T cell receptor beta chains drawn from one sample of a study of T cells after yellow fever vaccination. TCRdb re-called the 5' RACE reads through MiXCR, storing one row per CDR3 protein. The repertoire holds 350,000 to 450,000 distinct CDR3 sequences, with 6.2% as singletons. This specimen was PBMCs, taken 5 days after the yellow fever booster vaccination. The receptors originated from a young man who received the YFV17D yellow fever vaccine. Each CDR3 is given with its conserved first and last residue. The D gene is left open where the match is weak. Only some rows state a clone size, as once, few, many or a class for expanded clones.

J,length,V,size,D,CDR3,DNA
TRBJ2-1,9,TRBV29-1,many,NA,CSVENEQFF,TGCAGCGTTGAGAATGAGCAGTTCTTC
TRBJ2-1,15,TRBV4-1,few,TRBD2,CASRPTSGRSLEQFF,TGCGCCAGCAGGCCGACTAGCGGGAGATCTCTGGAGCAGTTCTTC
TRBJ2-1,15,TRBV19,NA,TRBD2,CASSTGTSGINEQFF,TGTGCCAGTAGTACCGGGACTAGCGGGATTAATGAGCAGTTCTTC
TRBJ1-3,15,TRBV7-8,NA,NA,CASSPSGGPGNTIYF,TGTGCCAGCAGCCCATCGGGGGGCCCTGGAAACACCATATATTTT
TRBJ2-2,17,TRBV24-1,NA,NA,CATSDWGVLANTGELFF,TGTGCCACCAGTGACTGGGGGGTGCTCGCGAACACCGGGGAGCTGTTTTTT
TRBJ1-2,15,TRBV18,NA,TRBD1,CASSEEGQTIYGYTF,TGTGCCAGCTCAGAAGAGGGACAGACGATCTATGGCTACACCTTC
TRBJ1-3,15,TRBV3-1,NA,NA,CASSQVTASGNTIYF,TGTGCCAGCAGCCAGGTCACAGCCTCTGGAAACACCATATATTTT
TRBJ2-3,15,TRBV5-1,few,NA,CASSLEGVGTDTQYF,TGCGCCAGCAGCTTAGAGGGAGTGGGCACAGATACGCAGTATTTT
TRBJ2-1,19,TRBV5-1,NA,TRBD2,CASSSLGAGEELAGNEQFF,TGCGCCAGCAGCTCCCTGGGAGCGGGAGAGGAGTTGGCGGGCAATGAGCAGTTCTTC
TRBJ2-5,15,TRBV6-5,NA,TRBD1,CASSYSINRGETQYF,TGTGCCAGCAGTTACTCGATTAACAGGGGCGAGACCCAGTACTTC
TRBJ2-5,13,TRBV15,few,NA,CATSTGLQETQYF,TGTGCCACCAGCACGGGACTTCAAGAGACCCAGTACTTC
TRBJ2-4,15,TRBV3-1,NA,NA,CASSQGPQFGNIQYF,TGTGCCAGCAGCCAAGGCCCCCAGTTTGGAAACATTCAGTACTTC
TRBJ2-1,14,TRBV14,NA,TRBD2,CASSQSSSGYEQFF,TGTGCCAGCAGCCAGTCTTCTAGCGGGTATGAGCAGTTCTTC
TRBJ1-4,16,TRBV7-9,many,TRBD1,CASSLFLGQENEKLFF,TGTGCCAGCAGCTTATTTTTAGGACAGGAGAATGAAAAACTGTTTTTT
TRBJ2-7,16,TRBV7-2,few,NA,CASSLAPSARVYEQYF,TGTGCCAGCAGCTTAGCTCCTAGCGCCCGGGTCTACGAGCAGTACTTC
TRBJ1-2,19,TRBV25-1,NA,NA,CASSVGLGDPGPRNYGYTF,TGTGCCAGCAGTGTTGGGTTGGGGGATCCGGGACCCCGGAACTATGGCTACACCTTC
TRBJ1-2,13,TRBV20-1,NA,TRBD1,CSATQGELYGYTF,TGCAGTGCTACCCAGGGGGAGCTCTATGGCTACACCTTC
TRBJ2-3,13,TRBV12-3/TRBV12-4,many,NA,CASSFEGPDTQYF,TGTGCCAGCAGTTTTGAGGGTCCAGATACGCAGTATTTT
TRBJ2-1,15,TRBV9,few,TRBD2,CASSVSGRANNEQFF,TGTGCCAGCAGCGTCAGTGGGAGGGCCAACAATGAGCAGTTCTTC
TRBJ2-3,16,TRBV4-3,NA,TRBD1,CASSQTGTGGTDTQYF,TGCGCCAGCAGCCAGACCGGGACAGGGGGCACAGATACGCAGTATTTT
TRBJ2-5,13,TRBV30,NA,NA,CAWSGQARETQYF,TGTGCCTGGAGTGGACAGGCCCGAGAGACCCAGTACTTC
TRBJ2-1,17,TRBV4-3,NA,TRBD2,CASSQMPTGREDNEQFF,TGCGCCAGCAGCCAAATGCCCACTGGGCGGGAGGACAATGAGCAGTTCTTC
TRBJ2-1,13,TRBV6-1,few,NA,CASRRGVYNEQFF,TGTGCCAGCAGGAGAGGGGTCTACAATGAGCAGTTCTTC
TRBJ2-2,15,TRBV4-2,many,NA,CASMEGGREAGELFF,TGTGCCAGCATGGAGGGGGGGAGGGAGGCCGGGGAGCTGTTTTTT
TRBJ2-1,11,TRBV18,NA,TRBD2,CASSNPGLPFF,TGTGCCAGCTCCAATCCGGGACTACCGTTCTTC
TRBJ2-1,16,TRBV7-9,many,TRBD2,CASSLGLAGVGNEQFF,TGTGCCAGCAGCTTAGGGTTAGCGGGAGTCGGAAATGAGCAGTTCTTC
TRBJ2-1,11,TRBV25-1,NA,NA,CASSPGTSQFF,TGTGCCAGCAGCCCCGGGACGTCGCAGTTCTTC
TRBJ1-6,16,TRBV7-2,few,TRBD1,CASSSIAGTGYSPLHF,TGTGCCAGCAGCTCGATCGCCGGGACAGGTTATTCACCCCTCCACTTT
TRBJ2-1,14,TRBV18,few,NA,CASSSRVEYNEQFF,TGTGCCAGCTCATCGCGGGTCGAGTACAATGAGCAGTTCTTC
TRBJ2-2,16,TRBV12-3/TRBV12-4,many,NA,CASRRGGIGRDGELFF,TGTGCCAGCAGAAGGGGGGGTATAGGACGGGACGGGGAGCTGTTTTTT
TRBJ2-2,16,TRBV4-3,few,NA,CASSQEPGADTGELFF,TGCGCCAGCAGCCAAGAGCCAGGGGCGGACACCGGGGAGCTGTTTTTT
TRBJ2-3,16,TRBV7-9,few,TRBD1,CASSKATGNIADTQYF,TGTGCCAGCAGCAAGGCGACAGGGAATATTGCAGATACGCAGTATTTT
TRBJ2-1,16,TRBV4-2,many,TRBD2,CASSQEVGGRGNEQFF,TGTGCCAGCAGCCAAGAGGTTGGCGGGAGGGGCAATGAGCAGTTCTTC
TRBJ2-7,15,TRBV6-5,few,NA,CASSYSSVAAYEQYF,TGTGCCAGCAGTTACTCGAGCGTAGCAGCCTACGAGCAGTACTTC
TRBJ2-3,13,TRBV29-1,NA,NA,CSAFRLSTDTQYF,TGCAGCGCCTTCCGGCTGAGCACAGATACGCAGTATTTT
TRBJ2-2,19,TRBV27,many,NA,CASSYQPPGLQIDTGELFF,TGTGCCAGCAGTTATCAGCCCCCGGGACTCCAAATAGACACCGGGGAGCTGTTTTTT
TRBJ2-1,15,TRBV5-1,NA,NA,CASSFEGANGNEQFF,TGCGCCAGCAGCTTTGAAGGAGCCAATGGCAATGAGCAGTTCTTC
TRBJ2-3,15,TRBV5-1,NA,TRBD2,CASSLAGARTDTQYF,TGCGCCAGCAGCCTAGCGGGAGCAAGAACAGATACGCAGTATTTT